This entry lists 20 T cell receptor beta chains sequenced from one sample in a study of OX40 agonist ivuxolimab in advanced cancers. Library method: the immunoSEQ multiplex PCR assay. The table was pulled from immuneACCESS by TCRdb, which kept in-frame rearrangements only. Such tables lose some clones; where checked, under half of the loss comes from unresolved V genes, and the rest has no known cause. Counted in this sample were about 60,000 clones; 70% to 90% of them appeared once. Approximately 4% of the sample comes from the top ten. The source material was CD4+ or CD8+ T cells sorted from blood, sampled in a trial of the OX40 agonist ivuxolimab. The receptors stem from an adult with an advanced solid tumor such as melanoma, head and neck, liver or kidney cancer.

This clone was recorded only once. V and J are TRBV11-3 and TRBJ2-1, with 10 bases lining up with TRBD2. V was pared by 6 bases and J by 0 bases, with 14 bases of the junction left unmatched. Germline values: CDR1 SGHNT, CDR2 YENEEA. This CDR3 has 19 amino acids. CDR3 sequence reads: CASSHVAGGLVSSYNEQFF. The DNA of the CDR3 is TGTGCCAGCAGTCATGTAGCGGGGGGCCTAGTTAGCTCCTACAATGAGCAGTTCTTC.

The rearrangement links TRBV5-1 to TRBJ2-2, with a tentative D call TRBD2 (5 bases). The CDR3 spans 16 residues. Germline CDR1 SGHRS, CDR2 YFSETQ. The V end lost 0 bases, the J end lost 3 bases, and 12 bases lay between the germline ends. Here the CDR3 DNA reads TGCGCCAGCAGCTTGGCGGAGGTCGGCTACACCGGGGAGCTGTTTTTT. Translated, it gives CASSLAEVGYTGELFF.

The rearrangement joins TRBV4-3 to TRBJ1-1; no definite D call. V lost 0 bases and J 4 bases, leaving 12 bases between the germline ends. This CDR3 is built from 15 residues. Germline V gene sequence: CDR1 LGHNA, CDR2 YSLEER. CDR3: CASSQDVFGSTEAFF. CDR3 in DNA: TGCGCCAGCAGCCAAGACGTCTTTGGGAGCACTGAAGCTTTCTTT.

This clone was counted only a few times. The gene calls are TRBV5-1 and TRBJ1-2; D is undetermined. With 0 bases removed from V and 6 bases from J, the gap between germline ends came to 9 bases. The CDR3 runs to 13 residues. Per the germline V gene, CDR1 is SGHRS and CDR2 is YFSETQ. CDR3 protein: CASSLVLGHGYTF. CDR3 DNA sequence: TGCGCCAGCAGCTTGGTTCTAGGGCATGGCTACACCTTC.

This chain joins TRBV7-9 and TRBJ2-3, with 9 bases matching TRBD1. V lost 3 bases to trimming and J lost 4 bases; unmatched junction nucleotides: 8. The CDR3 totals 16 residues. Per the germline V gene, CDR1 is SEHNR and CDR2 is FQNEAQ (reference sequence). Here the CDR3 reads CASSFLRQGVSDTQYF. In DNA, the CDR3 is TGTGCCAGCAGCTTCCTTCGACAGGGGGTTTCAGATACGCAGTATTTT.

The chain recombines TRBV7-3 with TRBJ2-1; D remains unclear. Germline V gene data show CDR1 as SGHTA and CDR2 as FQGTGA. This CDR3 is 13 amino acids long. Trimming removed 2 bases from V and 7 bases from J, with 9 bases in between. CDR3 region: CASSLSVSNEQFF. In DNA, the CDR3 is TGTGCCAGCAGCTTATCGGTCTCTAATGAGCAGTTCTTC.

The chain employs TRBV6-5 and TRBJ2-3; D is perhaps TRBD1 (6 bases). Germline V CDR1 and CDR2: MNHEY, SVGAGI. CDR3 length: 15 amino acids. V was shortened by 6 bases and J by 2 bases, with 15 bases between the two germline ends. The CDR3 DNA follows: TGTGCCAGCAGAGAGATCAGGGGATTCACAGATACGCAGTATTTT. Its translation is CASREIRGFTDTQYF.

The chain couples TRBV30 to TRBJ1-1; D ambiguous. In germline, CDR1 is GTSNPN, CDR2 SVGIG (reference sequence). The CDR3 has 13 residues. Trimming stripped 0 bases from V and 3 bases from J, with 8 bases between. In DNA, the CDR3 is TGTGCCTGGAGTGTACGGAGTGACACTGAAGCTTTCTTT. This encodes CAWSVRSDTEAFF.

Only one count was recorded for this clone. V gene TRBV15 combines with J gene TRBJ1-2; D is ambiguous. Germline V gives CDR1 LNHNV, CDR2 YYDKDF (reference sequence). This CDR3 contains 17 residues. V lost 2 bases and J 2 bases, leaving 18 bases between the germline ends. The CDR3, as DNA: TGTGCCACCAGCAGATATCGGACCCCCCAAGGAAACTATGGCTACACCTTC. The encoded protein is CATSRYRTPQGNYGYTF.

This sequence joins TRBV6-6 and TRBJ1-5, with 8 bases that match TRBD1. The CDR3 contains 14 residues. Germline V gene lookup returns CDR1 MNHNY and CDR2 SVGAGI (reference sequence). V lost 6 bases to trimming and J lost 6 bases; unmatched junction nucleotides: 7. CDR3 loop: CASSPGQAIQPQHF. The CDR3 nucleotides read TGTGCCAGCAGCCCGGGACAGGCAATTCAGCCCCAGCATTTT.

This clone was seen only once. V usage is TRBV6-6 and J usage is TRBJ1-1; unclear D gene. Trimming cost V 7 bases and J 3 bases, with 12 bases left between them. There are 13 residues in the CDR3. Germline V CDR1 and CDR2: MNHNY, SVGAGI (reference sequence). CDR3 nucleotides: TGTGCCAGCATTACGGACGGTCACACTGAAGCTTTCTTT. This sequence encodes CASITDGHTEAFF.

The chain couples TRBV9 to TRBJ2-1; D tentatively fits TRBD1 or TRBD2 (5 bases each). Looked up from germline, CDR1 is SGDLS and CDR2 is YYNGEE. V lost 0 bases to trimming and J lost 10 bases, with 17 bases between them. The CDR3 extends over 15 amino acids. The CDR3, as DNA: TGTGCCAGCAGCGTAGATGGGGGTTTGTTCTGGGAGCAGTTCTTC. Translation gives CASSVDGGLFWEQFF.

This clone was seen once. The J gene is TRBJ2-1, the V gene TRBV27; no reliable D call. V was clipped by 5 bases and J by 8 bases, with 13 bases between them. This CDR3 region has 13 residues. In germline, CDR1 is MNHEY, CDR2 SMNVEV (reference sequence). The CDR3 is CASSQAGRYEQFF. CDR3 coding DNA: TGTGCCAGCAGTCAAGCTGGGCGGTATGAGCAGTTCTTC.

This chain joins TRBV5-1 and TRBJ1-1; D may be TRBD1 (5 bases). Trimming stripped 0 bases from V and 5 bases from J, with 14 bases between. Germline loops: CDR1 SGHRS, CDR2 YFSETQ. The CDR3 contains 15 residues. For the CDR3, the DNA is TGCGCCAGCAGCTTGGAGGTAGGGGCAAAAACTGAAGCTTTCTTT. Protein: CASSLEVGAKTEAFF. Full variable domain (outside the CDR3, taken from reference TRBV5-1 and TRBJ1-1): KAGVTQTPRYLIKTRGQQVTLSCSPISGHRSVSWYQQTPGQGLQFLFEYFSETQRNKGNFPGRFSGRQFSNSRSEMNVSTLELGDSALYLCASSLEVGAKTEAFFGQGTRLTVV.

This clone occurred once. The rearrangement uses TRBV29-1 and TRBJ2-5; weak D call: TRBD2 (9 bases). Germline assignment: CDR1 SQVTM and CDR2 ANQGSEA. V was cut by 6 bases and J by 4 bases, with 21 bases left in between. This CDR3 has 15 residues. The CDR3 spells CSVRGQSGGTETQYF. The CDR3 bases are TGCAGCGTCAGGGGGCAAAGCGGGGGGACAGAGACCCAGTACTTC.

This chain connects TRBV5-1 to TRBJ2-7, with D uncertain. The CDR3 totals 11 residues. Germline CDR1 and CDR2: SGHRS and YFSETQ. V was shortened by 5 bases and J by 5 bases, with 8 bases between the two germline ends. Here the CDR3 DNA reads TGCGCCAGCAGGGGAAGCAACGAGCAGTACTTC. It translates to CASRGSNEQYF.

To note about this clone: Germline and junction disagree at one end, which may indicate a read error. The CDR3 loop reads CAISGQASF. The CDR3 region has the DNA TGTGCCATCTCGGGACAGGCCTCCTTT. This chain links TRBV2 with TRBJ1-3; TRBD1 agrees at 8 bases. The CDR3 totals 9 residues. The V gene's germline CDR1 is SNHLY and CDR2 FYNNEI.

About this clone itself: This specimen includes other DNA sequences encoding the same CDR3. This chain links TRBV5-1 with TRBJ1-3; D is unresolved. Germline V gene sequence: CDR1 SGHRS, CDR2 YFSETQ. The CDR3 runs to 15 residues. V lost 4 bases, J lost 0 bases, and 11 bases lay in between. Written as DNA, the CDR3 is TGCGCCAGCAGCCCGGAGGGATCCTCTGGAAACACCATATATTTT. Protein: CASSPEGSSGNTIYF.

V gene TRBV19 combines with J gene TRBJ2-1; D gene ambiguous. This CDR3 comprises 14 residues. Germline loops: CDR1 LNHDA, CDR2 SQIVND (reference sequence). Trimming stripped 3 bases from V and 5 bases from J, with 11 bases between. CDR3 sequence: CASSILSPNNEQFF. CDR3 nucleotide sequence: TGTGCCAGTAGTATTCTATCCCCCAACAATGAGCAGTTCTTC.

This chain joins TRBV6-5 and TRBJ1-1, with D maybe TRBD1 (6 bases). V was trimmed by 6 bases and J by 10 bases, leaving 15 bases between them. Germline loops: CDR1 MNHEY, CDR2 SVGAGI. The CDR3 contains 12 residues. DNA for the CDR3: TGTGCCAGCAGAGACAGGAAGGGTACAGCTTTCTTT. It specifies CASRDRKGTAFF.